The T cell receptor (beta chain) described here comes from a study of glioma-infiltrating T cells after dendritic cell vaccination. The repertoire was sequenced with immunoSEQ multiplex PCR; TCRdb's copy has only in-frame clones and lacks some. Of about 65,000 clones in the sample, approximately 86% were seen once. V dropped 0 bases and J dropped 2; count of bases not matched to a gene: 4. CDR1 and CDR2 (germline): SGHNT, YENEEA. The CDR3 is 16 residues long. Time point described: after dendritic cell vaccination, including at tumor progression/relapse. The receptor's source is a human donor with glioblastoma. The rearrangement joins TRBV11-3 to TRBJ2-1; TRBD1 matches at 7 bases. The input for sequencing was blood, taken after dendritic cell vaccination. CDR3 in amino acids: CASSLDTGEAYNEQFF. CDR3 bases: TGTGCCAGCAGCTTAGATACAGGGGAAGCCTACAATGAGCAGTTCTTC.